Following are 2 T cell receptor beta chains from one sample sequenced in a study of blood T cell repertoires in COVID-19 (TCRdb year 2020). The protocol used for the library was the immunoSEQ multiplex PCR assay. The immuneACCESS repertoire file appears here via TCRdb, limited to in-frame rearrangements. These files lack a portion of the clones; in checked studies, under half of the deficit traces to unresolved V genes, and the cause of the others is not known. A total of 100,000 to 130,000 clones appear in this sample, about two thirds of them only once. The ten largest make up more than 1.5% of the sample. Material for sequencing was peripheral blood. These receptors came from a woman aged 40 to 50 with acute or convalescent COVID-19.

The chain has TRBV7-9 and TRBJ2-1, with 8 bases that match TRBD1. CDR3 length: 16 amino acids. The junction had 6 bases not matched to a gene; V was cut back by 0 bases and J by 5 bases. Germline V lookup: CDR1 SEHNR, CDR2 FQNEAQ (reference sequence). The CDR3 sequence is CASSLARDRLDNEQFF. As DNA, the CDR3 is TGTGCCAGCAGCTTAGCCCGGGACAGGTTGGACAATGAGCAGTTCTTC.

The gene calls are TRBV4-3 and TRBJ2-7; 11 positions match TRBD1. The CDR3 is 17 residues long. The germline CDR1 and CDR2 sequences are LGHNA and YSLEER. After removal of 0 bases from V and 2 bases from J, the junction contained 6 bases not matched to a gene. CDR3 sequence: CASSQDLRDRGAYEQYF. The CDR3 region has the DNA TGCGCCAGCAGCCAAGATCTTAGGGACAGGGGGGCCTACGAGCAGTACTTC.